This record concerns one TCR beta chain sequence. The data derive from a study of blood T cell repertoires in COVID-19. Study as a whole: The United States, Italy and Spain provided the acute and convalescent COVID-19 samples.

Original handling: Reference gene primer amplification gave nucleated cell count estimates. Profiled with immunoSEQ multiplex PCR; TCRdb holds only in-frame clones, not every one. V and J calls and clone size are those listed in that table; D and trimming were worked out from the DNA. The sample gives around 230,000 clones, 75% to 90% of which show up once; around 3% is in the top ten. Germline CDR1 SGHDN, CDR2 FVKESK. With V trimmed by 2 bases and J by 4 bases, 6 bases remained unmatched. This CDR3 comprises 16 residues. Participant ages covered about 18 to 100 years across 24 US areas. The TCR was taken from a woman in her forties with acute COVID-19. The chain has TRBV14 and TRBJ2-3, with TRBD2 matching over 10 bases. The material sequenced was PBMCs or T cells enriched from blood (not recorded which). CDR3 nucleotides: TGTGCCAGCAGCCAATTCAGCGGACTAGCGGCAGATACGCAGTATTTT. Amino acids: CASSQFSGLAADTQYF.